This record covers a single T cell receptor beta chain. Its antigen is not identified. The junction shows a germline mismatch at one end, possibly a read error. CDR3 size: 16 residues. The germline V gene has CDR1 SGHNT and CDR2 YYREEE (reference sequence). The template was genomic DNA from peripheral blood, not RNA. Multiplex touch-down PCR with TRB-A/B primers amplified rearranged V-D-J TRB sequences. TCRdb reanalysed the multiplex PCR reads using MiXCR and keeps one entry per CDR3 protein. The data show some 2,500 distinct CDR3 sequences, 23% seen once. The record originates from a study of T cell repertoires in aging, cancer and after chemotherapy. Study-wide points: In healthy donors, age-related TCR diversity loss mainly reflected lost richness. Across the chemotherapy interval, each cancer cohort showed higher median generation probability, suggesting thymic rebound.

This receptor was identified in a human donor with a solid tumor. The V and J genes are TRBV5-4 and TRBJ2-3, with D possibly matching TRBD1 (7 bases). The sequencing sample was made of blood. The CDR3, as DNA: TGCGCCAGCAGCCGCGCGACAGGGACTAGCACAGATACGCAGTATTTT. Its translation is CASSRATGTSTDTQYF.